The rows below give T cell receptor beta chains drawn from one sample of a study of blood T cell repertoires in COVID-19. Method: immunoSEQ multiplex PCR; TCRdb's copy keeps in-frame clones and lacks some. The profile shows roughly 350,000 clones, around 84% of them singletons. Sequencing was done on a sample of peripheral blood. These receptors originate from a woman aged 18-30 years with acute or convalescent COVID-19. Each CDR3 is given without its conserved first and last residue. Each record gives: J gene, V gene, clone size, CDR3 protein. The size field is filled for only some rows; it gives once, few, many or a size class.

TRBJ1-5 | TRBV6-6 | . | ASSPLNQPQH
TRBJ2-4 | TRBV19 | . | ASSIRLGLAKNIQY
TRBJ1-1 | TRBV30 | . | AWSPFQGAGTEAF
TRBJ1-1 | TRBV5-1 | . | ASSPLGGQRNTEAF
TRBJ2-3 | TRBV7-2 | . | ASSVATSTDTQY
TRBJ1-3 | TRBV7-9 | . | ASSGGTAVSGNTIY
TRBJ2-1 | TRBV24-1 | . | ATSDSSPDEQF
TRBJ2-7 | TRBV19 | . | ASRGAASYEQY
TRBJ1-1 | TRBV4-1 | once | ASSQGRENTEAF
TRBJ1-1 | TRBV3-1/TRBV3-2 | . | ASSHSRATLRIKAF
TRBJ2-5 | TRBV6-1 | . | ASSEGTGLGLETQY
TRBJ1-1 | TRBV19 | . | ASNSPGQGTNTEAF
TRBJ1-1 | TRBV5-5 | . | ASSWEQGWAF
TRBJ1-5 | TRBV10-3 | . | AISAQGLNNQPQH
TRBJ1-1 | TRBV5-5 | . | ASSLVSTEAF
TRBJ2-1 | TRBV7-9 | . | ASSLWYLGGAYNEQF
TRBJ2-7 | TRBV7-2 | . | ASRPDISSGEQY
TRBJ1-6 | TRBV4-1 | few | ASSQEAVSPLH
TRBJ2-7 | TRBV7-3 | . | ASSSPPGLETDLIYEQY
TRBJ2-1 | TRBV4-1 | . | ASSQDLDQRAYNEQF
TRBJ1-5 | TRBV19 | . | ASLDRGSGQPQH
TRBJ1-3 | TRBV10-2 | . | ASRRGASGNTIY
TRBJ2-1 | TRBV5-1 | . | ASSSAPGLENEQF
TRBJ1-2 | TRBV3-1/TRBV3-2 | . | ASSQGLPQGNT
TRBJ2-7 | TRBV28 | few | ASSASSYEQY
TRBJ1-2 | TRBV12-5 | . | ASARQPQTYGYT
TRBJ2-1 | TRBV6-2/TRBV6-3 | . | ASSYSVESSRNEQF
TRBJ1-4 | TRBV6-5 | . | ASSYGGRGEKLF
TRBJ1-5 | TRBV19 | . | ASTLLGQSNQPQH
TRBJ1-1 | TRBV3-1/TRBV3-2 | . | ASSHLWGGDTEAF
TRBJ1-1 | TRBV4-1 | once | ASSPQGENTEAF
TRBJ1-4 | TRBV5-1 | . | ASSLAATPWSEKLF
TRBJ1-2 | TRBV18 | few | ASSLGQGQQIYGYT
TRBJ1-1 | TRBV19 | . | ASSVRPGQLNTEAF
TRBJ2-2 | TRBV7-3 | . | ASSWDRAGELF
TRBJ1-1 | TRBV5-6 | . | ASSPTRGEAF
TRBJ1-5 | TRBV6-1 | . | ASSDGTASSRPQH
TRBJ1-2 | TRBV28 | . | ASSLSMGGNGYT
TRBJ2-5 | TRBV2 | . | ASSWGTSGGVETQY
TRBJ2-1 | TRBV15 | once | ATSRMGRTSGSRFGSYNEQF
TRBJ2-1 | TRBV18 | few | ASSPAASGNEQF
TRBJ1-5 | TRBV5-4 | few | ASSLDGTGRSNQPQH
TRBJ2-7 | TRBV7-2 | . | ASSRNWRPEAYEQY
TRBJ2-7 | TRBV5-6 | . | ASSLPGLAGDRSYEQY
TRBJ2-1 | TRBV7-2 | . | ASSRIADYNEQF
TRBJ2-2 | TRBV6-5 | . | ASSSVGGGTGELF
TRBJ1-3 | TRBV19 | . | ASAVGGGNTIY
TRBJ2-7 | TRBV9 | . | ASSGQGNINEQY
TRBJ1-1 | TRBV27 | . | ASSFGGPTEAF
TRBJ1-5 | TRBV5-1 | . | ASSQGSDQPQH
TRBJ2-3 | TRBV27 | . | ASSPGTSGTDTQY
TRBJ2-7 | TRBV25-1 | . | ASSPGQGGEQY
TRBJ2-3 | TRBV19 | . | ASSIRQGQTDTQY
TRBJ1-5 | TRBV28 | . | ASSPTGAERTQH
TRBJ1-1 | TRBV5-1 | . | ASSLGQAWATEAF
TRBJ1-1 | TRBV18 | . | ASTFTGTVNTEAF
TRBJ1-1 | TRBV6-5 | . | ASSYSDGPRGTEAF